This TCR beta chain stems from a study of T cells in Graves' hyperthyroidism and ophthalmopathy. RNA transcripts served as the template for amplifying TCR beta CDR3 regions. First-round RT-PCR with HTBI primers amplified the TCR CDR3 region. TCRdb passed the multiplex PCR reads through MiXCR, listing each CDR3 protein once. The repertoire consists of approximately 640,000 distinct CDR3 sequences, with around 15% occurring once and the leading ten covering around 4%. The CDR3 extends over 15 amino acids. V was clipped by 5 bases and J by 6 bases; unmatched bases: 8. Germline V gives CDR1 LGHDT, CDR2 YNNKEL (reference sequence).

This TCR came from a woman between 25 and 40 years old with Graves' hyperthyroidism. Material for sequencing was blood. The chain couples TRBV3-1 to TRBJ2-3, with 10 positions matching TRBD1. The CDR3 is CASSTRDRGGDTQYF. CDR3 DNA: TGTGCCAGCAGCACCCGGGACAGGGGTGGGGATACGCAGTATTTT.